This T cell receptor beta chain originates from a study of PD-1 blockade in classical Hodgkin lymphoma. Whole-study results and caveats: The study found that TCR diversity rose significantly by C4D1 in CD4+ but not CD8+ cells.

Here immunoSEQ multiplex PCR was the method, and the copy in TCRdb shows in-frame clones only, minus some. The table includes 10,000 to 15,000 clones, 90% detected once. There was relapse after autologous stem cell transplantation in every patient, and there was variation in brentuximab vedotin exposure. Thawed PBMCs yielded CD4+ T cells through magnetic negative selection. A note on this clone: The antigen remains undetermined.

The TCR was taken from a human donor with classical Hodgkin lymphoma. The sample here was CD4+ T cells from blood, taken at baseline.

CDR3 protein: CATAPDRASYEQYF. CDR3 nucleotide sequence: TGTGCCACCGCCCCTGACAGGGCTTCCTACGAGCAGTACTTC. The chain carries TRBV27 and TRBJ2-7; TRBD1 matches 7 bases. Germline V gives CDR1 MNHEY, CDR2 SMNVEV (reference sequence). The V gene end was trimmed by 10 bases and the J gene end by 1 base; junction bases not matched to a gene: 10. The CDR3 consists of 14 residues.